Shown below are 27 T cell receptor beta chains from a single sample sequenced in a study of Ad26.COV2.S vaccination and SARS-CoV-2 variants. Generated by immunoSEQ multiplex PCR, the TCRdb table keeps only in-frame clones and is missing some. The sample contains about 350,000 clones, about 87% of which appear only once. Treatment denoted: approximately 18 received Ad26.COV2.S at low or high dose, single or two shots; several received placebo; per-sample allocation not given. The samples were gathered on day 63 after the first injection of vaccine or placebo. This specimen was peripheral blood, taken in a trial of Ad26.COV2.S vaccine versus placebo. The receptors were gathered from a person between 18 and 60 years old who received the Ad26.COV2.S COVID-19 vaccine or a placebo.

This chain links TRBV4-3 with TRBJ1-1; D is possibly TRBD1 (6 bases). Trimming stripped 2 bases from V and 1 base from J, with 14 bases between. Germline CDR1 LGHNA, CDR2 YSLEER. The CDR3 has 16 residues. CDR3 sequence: CASSQQAGTPNTEAFF. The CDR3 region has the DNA TGCGCCAGCAGCCAACAAGCAGGGACACCGAACACTGAAGCTTTCTTT.

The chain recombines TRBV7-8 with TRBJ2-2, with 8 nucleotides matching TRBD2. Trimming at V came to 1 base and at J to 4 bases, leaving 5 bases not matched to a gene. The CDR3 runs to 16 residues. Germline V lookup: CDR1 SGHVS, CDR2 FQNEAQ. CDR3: CASSLGAGGGTGELFF. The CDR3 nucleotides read TGTGCCAGCAGCTTAGGGGCGGGGGGAGGCACCGGGGAGCTGTTTTTT.

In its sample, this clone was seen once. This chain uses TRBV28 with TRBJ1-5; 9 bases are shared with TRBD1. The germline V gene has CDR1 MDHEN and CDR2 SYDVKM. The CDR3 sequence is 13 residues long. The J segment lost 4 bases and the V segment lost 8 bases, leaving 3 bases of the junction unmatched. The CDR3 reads CASGQGLNQPQHF. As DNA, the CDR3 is TGTGCCAGCGGACAGGGGCTTAATCAGCCCCAGCATTTT.

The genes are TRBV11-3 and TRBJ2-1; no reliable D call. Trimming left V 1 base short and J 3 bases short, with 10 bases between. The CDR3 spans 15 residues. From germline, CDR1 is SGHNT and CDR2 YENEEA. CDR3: CASSLGVSFYNEQFF. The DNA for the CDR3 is TGTGCCAGCAGCTTAGGGGTCAGCTTCTACAATGAGCAGTTCTTC.

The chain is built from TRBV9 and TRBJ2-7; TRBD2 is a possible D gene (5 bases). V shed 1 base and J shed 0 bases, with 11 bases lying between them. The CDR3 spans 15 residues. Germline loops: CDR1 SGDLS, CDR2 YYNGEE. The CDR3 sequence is CASSVSGQSSYEQYF. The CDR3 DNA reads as TGTGCCAGCAGCGTAAGCGGCCAAAGCTCCTACGAGCAGTACTTC.

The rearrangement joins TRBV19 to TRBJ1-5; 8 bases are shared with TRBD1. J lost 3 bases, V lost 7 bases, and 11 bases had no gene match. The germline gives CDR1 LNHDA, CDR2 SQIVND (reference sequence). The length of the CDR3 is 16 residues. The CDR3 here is CASTPGQAGFNQPQHF. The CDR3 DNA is TGTGCCAGTACCCCGGGACAGGCGGGCTTCAATCAGCCCCAGCATTTT.

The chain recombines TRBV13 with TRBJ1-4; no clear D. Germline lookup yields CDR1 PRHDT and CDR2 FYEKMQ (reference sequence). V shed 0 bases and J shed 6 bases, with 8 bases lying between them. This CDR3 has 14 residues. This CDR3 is CASSLGGLDEKLFF. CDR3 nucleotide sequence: TGTGCCAGCAGCTTAGGAGGGTTGGATGAAAAACTGTTTTTT.

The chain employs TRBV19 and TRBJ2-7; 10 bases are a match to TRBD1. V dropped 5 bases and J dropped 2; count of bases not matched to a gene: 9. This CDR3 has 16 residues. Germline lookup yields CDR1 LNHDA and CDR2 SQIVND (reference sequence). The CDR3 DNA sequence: TGTGCCAGTAGTTTAACACCGGGACAGGGGACCTACGAGCAGTACTTC. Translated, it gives CASSLTPGQGTYEQYF. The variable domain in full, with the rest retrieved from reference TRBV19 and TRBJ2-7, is DGGITQSPKYLFRKEGQNVTLSCEQNLNHDAMYWYRQDPGQGLRLIYYSQIVNDFQKGDIAEGYSVSREKKESFPLTVTSAQKNPTAFYLCASSLTPGQGTYEQYFGPGTRLTVT.

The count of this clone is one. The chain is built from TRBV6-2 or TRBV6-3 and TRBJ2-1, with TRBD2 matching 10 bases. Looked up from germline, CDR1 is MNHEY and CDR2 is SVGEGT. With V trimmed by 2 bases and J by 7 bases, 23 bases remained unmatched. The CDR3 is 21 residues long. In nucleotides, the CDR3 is TGTGCCAGCAGTTACGTTTACGAAGCGGGAGGGCCAAATTTTATTGCGAATGAGCAGTTCTTC. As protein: CASSYVYEAGGPNFIANEQFF.

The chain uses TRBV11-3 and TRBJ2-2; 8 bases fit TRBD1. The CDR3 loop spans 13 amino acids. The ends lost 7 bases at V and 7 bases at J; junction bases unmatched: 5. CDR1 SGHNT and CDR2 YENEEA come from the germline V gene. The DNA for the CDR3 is TGTGCCAGCAACCAGGGGGCTAACGGGGAGCTGTTTTTT. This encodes CASNQGANGELFF.

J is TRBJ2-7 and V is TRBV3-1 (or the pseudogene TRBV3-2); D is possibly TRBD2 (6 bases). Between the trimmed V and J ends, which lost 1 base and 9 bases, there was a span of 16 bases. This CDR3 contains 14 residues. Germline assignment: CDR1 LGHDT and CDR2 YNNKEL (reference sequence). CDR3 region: CASSQGHGTGGQYF. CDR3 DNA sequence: TGTGCCAGCAGCCAAGGTCACGGGACCGGGGGGCAGTACTTC.

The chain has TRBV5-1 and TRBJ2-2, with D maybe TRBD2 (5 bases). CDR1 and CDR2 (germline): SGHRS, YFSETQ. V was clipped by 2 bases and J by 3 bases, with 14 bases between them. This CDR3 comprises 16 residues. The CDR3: CASSFPAGDYTGELFF. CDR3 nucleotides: TGCGCCAGCAGCTTCCCGGCCGGGGATTACACCGGGGAGCTGTTTTTT.

CDR3 DNA: TGTGCCAGCAGCACTACTGAGTGGGGGAGCGAGCAGTACTTC. It codes for CASSTTEWGSEQYF. The J gene is TRBJ2-7, the V gene TRBV7-9; D is possibly TRBD1 or TRBD2 (5 bases each). CDR3 length equals 14 residues. The V end lost 5 bases, the J end lost 6 bases, and 17 bases lay between the germline ends. Looked up from germline, CDR1 is SEHNR and CDR2 is FQNEAQ (reference sequence).

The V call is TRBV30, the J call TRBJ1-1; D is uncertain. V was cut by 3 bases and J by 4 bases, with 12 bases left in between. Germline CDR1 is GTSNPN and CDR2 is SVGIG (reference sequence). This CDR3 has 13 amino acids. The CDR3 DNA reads TGTGCCTGGAGGGGTTTCGTAGGCACTGAAGCTTTCTTT. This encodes CAWRGFVGTEAFF.

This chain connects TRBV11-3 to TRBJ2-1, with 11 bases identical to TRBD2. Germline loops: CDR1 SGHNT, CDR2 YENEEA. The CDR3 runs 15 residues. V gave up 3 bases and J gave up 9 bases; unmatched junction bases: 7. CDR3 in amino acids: CASSFSGGASGEQFF. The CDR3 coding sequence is TGTGCCAGCAGCTTTAGCGGGGGGGCCTCAGGTGAGCAGTTCTTC.

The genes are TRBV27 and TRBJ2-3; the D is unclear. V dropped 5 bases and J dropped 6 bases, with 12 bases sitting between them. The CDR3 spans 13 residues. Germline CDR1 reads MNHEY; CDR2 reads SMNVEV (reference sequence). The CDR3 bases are TGTGCCAGCAGTCTGTGGGGTAGGGATACGCAGTATTTT. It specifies CASSLWGRDTQYF.

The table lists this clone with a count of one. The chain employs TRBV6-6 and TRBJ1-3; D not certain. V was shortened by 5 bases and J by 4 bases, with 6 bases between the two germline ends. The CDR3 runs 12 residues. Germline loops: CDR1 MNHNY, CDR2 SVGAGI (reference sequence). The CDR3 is CASSDKGNTIYF. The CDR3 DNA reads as TGTGCCAGCAGTGACAAAGGAAACACCATATATTTT.

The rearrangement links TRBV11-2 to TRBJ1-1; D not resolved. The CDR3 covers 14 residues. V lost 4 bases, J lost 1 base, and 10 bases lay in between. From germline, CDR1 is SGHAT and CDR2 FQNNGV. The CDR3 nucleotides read TGTGCCAGCAGCTCTGGCCCGGCGAACACTGAAGCTTTCTTT. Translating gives CASSSGPANTEAFF.

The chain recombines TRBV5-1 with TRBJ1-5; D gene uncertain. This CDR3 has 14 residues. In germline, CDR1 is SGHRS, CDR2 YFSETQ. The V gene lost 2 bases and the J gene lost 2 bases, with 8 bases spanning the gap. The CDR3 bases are TGCGCCAGCAGCTTCGGGCAAGGCAATCAGCCCCAGCATTTT. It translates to CASSFGQGNQPQHF. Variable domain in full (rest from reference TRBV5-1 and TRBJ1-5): KAGVTQTPRYLIKTRGQQVTLSCSPISGHRSVSWYQQTPGQGLQFLFEYFSETQRNKGNFPGRFSGRQFSNSRSEMNVSTLELGDSALYLCASSFGQGNQPQHFGDGTRLSIL.

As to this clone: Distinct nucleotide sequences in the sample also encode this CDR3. CDR3 nucleotides: TGTGCCAGTAGTATCACTAGCGGGAGTACAGATACGCAGTATTTT. The encoded protein is CASSITSGSTDTQYF. The rearrangement links TRBV19 to TRBJ2-3, with TRBD2 identical over 11 bases. Germline CDR1 and CDR2: LNHDA and SQIVND (reference sequence). J was trimmed by 3 bases and V by 3 bases; bases with no gene match: 2. The CDR3 spans 15 residues.

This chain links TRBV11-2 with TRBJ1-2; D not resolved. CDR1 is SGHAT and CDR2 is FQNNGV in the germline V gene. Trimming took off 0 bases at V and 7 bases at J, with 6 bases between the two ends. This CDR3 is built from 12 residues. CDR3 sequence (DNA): TGTGCCAGCAGCTTAGAGGGGTCTGGCTACACCTTC. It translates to CASSLEGSGYTF.

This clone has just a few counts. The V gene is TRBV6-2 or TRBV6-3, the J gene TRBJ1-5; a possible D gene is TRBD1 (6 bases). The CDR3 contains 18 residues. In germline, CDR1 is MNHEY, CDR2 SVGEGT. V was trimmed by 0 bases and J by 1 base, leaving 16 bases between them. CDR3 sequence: CASSYSSVVRGSNQPQHF. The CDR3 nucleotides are TGTGCCAGCAGTTACTCGAGCGTGGTCAGGGGAAGCAATCAGCCCCAGCATTTT.

CDR3 in amino acids: CASSLGLYTEAFF. The CDR3 DNA reads as TGTGCCAGCAGCTTAGGCCTATACACTGAAGCTTTCTTT. The chain is built from TRBV7-3 and TRBJ1-1; D is unclear. The length of the CDR3 is 13 residues. The V end was cut by 2 bases, the J end by 3 bases, with 7 bases between. Germline-derived CDR1 and CDR2 are SGHTA and FQGTGA.

DNA for the CDR3: TGTGCCAGTAGTATAGCGGGAGGGGAGAGCTCCTACAATGAGCAGTTCTTC. Encoded protein: CASSIAGGESSYNEQFF. The chain links TRBV19 to TRBJ2-1; 8 bases agree with TRBD2. The CDR3 loop spans 17 amino acids. Trimming took 1 base from V and 0 from J; bases not matched to a gene: 5. CDR1 LNHDA and CDR2 SQIVND come from the germline V gene (reference sequence). Combining the CDR3 with reference TRBV19 and TRBJ2-1 gives the whole variable domain DGGITQSPKYLFRKEGQNVTLSCEQNLNHDAMYWYRQDPGQGLRLIYYSQIVNDFQKGDIAEGYSVSREKKESFPLTVTSAQKNPTAFYLCASSIAGGESSYNEQFFGPGTRLTVL.

The CDR3: CASSPRQTPLSFVIDEQFF. As DNA, the CDR3 is TGCGCCAGCAGTCCCAGACAGACTCCTTTATCTTTTGTAATAGATGAGCAGTTCTTC. The chain couples TRBV5-1 to TRBJ2-1; D might be TRBD1 (5 bases). This CDR3 comprises 19 residues. The V end was cut by 5 bases, the J end by 8 bases, with 32 bases between. Germline CDR1 is SGHRS and CDR2 is YFSETQ.

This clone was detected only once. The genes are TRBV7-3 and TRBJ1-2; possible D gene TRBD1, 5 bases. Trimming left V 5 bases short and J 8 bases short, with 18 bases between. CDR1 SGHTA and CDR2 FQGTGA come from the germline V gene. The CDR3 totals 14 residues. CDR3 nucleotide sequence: TGTGCCAGCAGCCCAGGGTCAGTCGTCGCGGGCTACACCTTC. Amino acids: CASSPGSVVAGYTF.

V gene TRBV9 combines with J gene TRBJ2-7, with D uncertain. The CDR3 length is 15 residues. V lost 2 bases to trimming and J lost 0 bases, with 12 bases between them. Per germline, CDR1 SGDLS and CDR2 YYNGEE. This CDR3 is CASSVGWSASYEQYF. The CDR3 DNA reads TGTGCCAGCAGCGTTGGTTGGTCCGCCTCCTACGAGCAGTACTTC.